What follows are 30 T cell receptor beta chains derived from one specimen sequenced in a study of identical twins. TCRdb re-called the 5' RACE reads through MiXCR, storing one row per CDR3 protein. This table holds 550,000 to 800,000 distinct CDR3 sequences, just over 7% found once. The data were also submitted as part of a second study, on yellow fever vaccine responses in identical twins.

Material: PBMCs. The receptors stem from a woman aged 18 to 35 in good health.

This chain links TRBV20-1 with TRBJ2-3, with D possibly called TRBD1 or TRBD2 (6 bases each). The V end lost 6 bases, the J end lost 0 bases, and 16 bases lay between the germline ends. CDR3 length equals 15 residues. CDR1 is DFQATT and CDR2 is SNEGSKA in the germline V gene (reference sequence). Written as DNA, the CDR3 is TGCAGTGCCGAGAAGGGGGGCGATAGCACAGATACGCAGTATTTT. Protein: CSAEKGGDSTDTQYF.

In this sample, this clonotype turned up many times. The V gene is TRBV12-3 or TRBV12-4, the J gene TRBJ2-1, with 8 bases lining up with TRBD2. Trimming removed 7 bases from V and 2 bases from J; junction bases left unmatched: 4. CDR3 size: 14 residues. The chain's CDR3 is CASIGLAPYNEQFF. The CDR3 region has the DNA TGTGCCAGCATCGGACTAGCCCCCTACAATGAGCAGTTCTTC.

The table lists this clonotype with a few counts. The chain employs TRBV14 and TRBJ2-4, with D possibly being TRBD1 or TRBD2 (5 bases each). The CDR3 consists of 15 residues. V lost 1 base and J lost 6, with 13 bases in between. Germline CDR1 and CDR2: SGHDN and FVKESK. CDR3 amino acids: CASSQVLAGRNIQYF. CDR3 nucleotide sequence: TGTGCCAGCAGCCAAGTGTTGGCAGGGAGAAACATTCAGTACTTC.

This clonotype appeared many times. The V call is TRBV10-3, the J call TRBJ2-1; tentative D call: TRBD2 (5 bases). This CDR3 contains 14 residues. V was shortened by 3 bases and J by 8 bases, with 14 bases between the two germline ends. Germline CDR1 and CDR2: ENHRY and SYGVKD. CDR3 protein: CAISDTSGIDEQFF. The CDR3 nucleotides read TGTGCCATCAGTGATACGTCCGGGATCGATGAGCAGTTCTTC.

Only a few counts were recorded for this clonotype. The chain joins TRBV5-1 to TRBJ2-5, with a tentative D call TRBD2 (6 bases). CDR1 and CDR2 from the germline V gene are SGHRS and YFSETQ. The V end lost 5 bases, the J end lost 1 base, and 12 bases lay between the germline ends. The CDR3 sequence is 14 residues long. The CDR3 DNA is TGCGCCAGCAGGGCGGGACGGATCCAAGAGACCCAGTACTTC. Translation gives CASRAGRIQETQYF.

This clonotype was seen a few times. The V call is TRBV27, the J call TRBJ2-7; tentative D call: TRBD2 (6 bases). The CDR3 spans 13 residues. Trimming removed 6 bases from V and 7 bases from J, with 16 bases in between. Germline V gene lookup returns CDR1 MNHEY and CDR2 SMNVEV (reference sequence). The DNA for the CDR3 is TGTGCCAGCAGCCCTCTCGGGGGTAGGGAGCAGTACGTC. Residues: CASSPLGGREQYV.

The table lists this clonotype with many counts. The chain recombines TRBV10-1 with TRBJ2-1; D may be TRBD1 (5 bases). Trimming took 0 bases from V and 7 from J, leaving 13 bases between them. The CDR3 totals 15 residues. Germline assignment: CDR1 WNHNN and CDR2 SYGVQD (reference sequence). This CDR3 reads CASSESGRGPNEQFF. Here the CDR3 DNA reads TGCGCCAGCAGTGAGTCGGGTAGGGGCCCGAATGAGCAGTTCTTC.

This clonotype turned up a few times. The chain is built from TRBV5-1 and TRBJ2-1; D is perhaps TRBD1 (5 bases). CDR1 SGHRS and CDR2 YFSETQ come from the germline V gene. CDR3 length: 11 amino acids. The V and J ends lost 7 bases and 7 bases respectively, with 9 bases between them. The CDR3, as DNA: TGCGCCAGCTATCAGGGTAATGAGCAGTTCTTC. Translating it yields CASYQGNEQFF.

The chain links TRBV13 to TRBJ2-5; no clear D gene. Germline CDR1 and CDR2: PRHDT and FYEKMQ (reference sequence). The CDR3 totals 13 residues. V was clipped by 5 bases and J by 0 bases, with 7 bases between them. CDR3 nucleotide sequence: TGTGCCAGCAGCACCAAGTACCAAGAGACCCAGTACTTC. Residues: CASSTKYQETQYF. Full variable domain (missing parts from reference TRBV13 and TRBJ2-5): AAGVIQSPRHLIKEKRETATLKCYPIPRHDTVYWYQQGPGQDPQFLISFYEKMQSDKGSIPDRFSAQQFSDYHSELNMSSLELGDSALYFCASSTKYQETQYFGPGTRLLVL.

This clonotype occurred many times. The V gene is TRBV11-2, the J gene TRBJ1-3; TRBD1 is a possible D gene (5 bases). CDR1 is SGHAT and CDR2 is FQNNGV in the germline V gene. The length of the CDR3 is 18 residues. Trimming took off 2 bases at V and 0 bases at J, with 17 bases between the two ends. CDR3: CASSLQGGVVSSGNTIYF. CDR3 DNA: TGTGCCAGCAGCTTACAAGGAGGGGTCGTCTCCTCTGGAAACACCATATATTTT.

This clonotype was counted between two and nine times. The V and J genes are TRBV28 and TRBJ2-7; TRBD2 matches 9 bases. The CDR3 extends over 16 amino acids. The germline gives CDR1 MDHEN, CDR2 SYDVKM. Trimming took 3 bases from V and 7 from J; bases not matched to a gene: 13. CDR3 region: CASSFPLTSGKGEQYF. The CDR3, as DNA: TGTGCCAGCAGTTTCCCCCTGACTAGCGGAAAGGGAGAGCAGTACTTC.

The sample holds a few counts of this clonotype. This rearrangement joins TRBV3-1 to TRBJ1-2; D call uncertain. The germline gives CDR1 LGHDT, CDR2 YNNKEL (reference sequence). Trimming cost V 2 bases and J 6 bases, with 13 bases left between them. The CDR3 totals 14 residues. CDR3 in DNA: TGTGCCAGCAGCCAACGTTCCCTGGGAAATGGCTACACCTTC. Amino acid sequence: CASSQRSLGNGYTF. Combining the CDR3 with reference TRBV3-1 and TRBJ1-2 gives the whole variable domain DTAVSQTPKYLVTQMGNDKSIKCEQNLGHDTMYWYKQDSKKFLKIMFSYNNKELIINETVPNRFSPKSPDKAHLNLHINSLELGDSAVYFCASSQRSLGNGYTFGSGTRLTVV.

This clonotype was picked up a small number of times. The chain employs TRBV20-1 and TRBJ2-7; 12 positions agree with TRBD2. Germline assignment: CDR1 DFQATT and CDR2 SNEGSKA (reference sequence). The CDR3 loop spans 16 amino acids. V was pared by 3 bases and J by 3 bases, with 9 bases of the junction left unmatched. The CDR3 loop is CSASPSGTSGFYEQYF. The CDR3 nucleotides read TGCAGTGCTAGCCCCTCAGGGACTAGCGGGTTCTACGAGCAGTACTTC.

Ten or more counts support this clonotype. An end of the junction differs from the germline gene, which may be a read error. The chain has TRBV6-5 and TRBJ2-3, with a weak D call TRBD2 (6 bases). The CDR3 extends over 15 amino acids. CDR1 is MNHEY and CDR2 is SVGAGI in the germline V gene. The CDR3 DNA reads as TGTGCCAGCAGTTCAACGGGACTTAGCAGAGATACGCAGTATTTT. Protein sequence: CASSSTGLSRDTQYF.

This rearrangement joins TRBV29-1 to TRBJ2-2; D gene ambiguous. CDR3 length: 13 amino acids. In germline, CDR1 is SQVTM, CDR2 ANQGSEA. Deletions cut 4 bases from V and 4 bases from J, with 10 bases between. The CDR3 DNA is TGCAGCGTTGGCCGCGTCGCCACCGGGGAGCTGTTTTTT. Its protein product is CSVGRVATGELFF.

The chain employs TRBV4-1 and TRBJ2-3, with D perhaps matching TRBD2 (7 bases). V shed 4 bases and J shed 5 bases, with 16 bases lying between them. Germline V CDR1 and CDR2: MGHRA, YSYEKL. CDR3 length equals 15 residues. CDR3 loop: CASSPLEGGGDTQYF. The CDR3, as DNA: TGCGCCAGCAGCCCCCTGGAGGGGGGGGGAGATACGCAGTATTTT.

This clonotype was seen more than once but under ten times. The rearrangement joins TRBV4-1 to TRBJ2-7; TRBD2 is a possible D gene (7 bases). Germline loops: CDR1 MGHRA, CDR2 YSYEKL. This CDR3 region has 16 residues. V was cut by 0 bases and J by 2 bases, with 14 bases left in between. The CDR3 loop reads CASSQEGGVRTYEQYF. The CDR3 coding sequence is TGCGCCAGCAGCCAAGAAGGGGGGGTGCGAACCTACGAGCAGTACTTC.

This clonotype came up many times. The V gene is TRBV20-1, the J gene TRBJ2-7, with TRBD1 matching over 7 bases. V shed 6 bases and J 2 bases; nucleotides not matched to a gene: 7. The length of the CDR3 is 13 residues. Germline V gene lookup returns CDR1 DFQATT and CDR2 SNEGSKA (reference sequence). CDR3 DNA sequence: TGCAGTGCGGAACAGGGGTCCCCCTACGAGCAGTACTTC. This codes for CSAEQGSPYEQYF.

This clonotype was counted many times. This sequence joins TRBV12-3 or TRBV12-4 and TRBJ2-6; TRBD1 aligns across 7 bases. V shed 6 bases and J 0 bases; nucleotides not matched to a gene: 2. CDR3 length equals 15 residues. The CDR3 coding sequence is TGTGCCAGCAGCCCAGGGGGCTCTGGGGCCAACGTCCTGACTTTC. Translating it yields CASSPGGSGANVLTF.

This clonotype was observed many times. This chain links TRBV29-1 with TRBJ2-7; weak D call: TRBD1 (6 bases). The CDR3 extends over 15 amino acids. V lost 0 bases to trimming and J lost 0 bases, with 12 bases between them. The V gene's germline CDR1 is SQVTM and CDR2 ANQGSEA. In DNA form, the CDR3 reads TGCAGCGTTGAAGAAGGACAGTTCAGCTCCTACGAGCAGTACTTC. This translates into CSVEEGQFSSYEQYF.

V is TRBV7-6 and J is TRBJ2-2; 8 bases are shared with TRBD1. Germline CDR1 is SGHVS and CDR2 is FNYEAQ. J was trimmed by 7 bases and V by 7 bases; bases with no gene match: 11. The CDR3 totals 15 residues. The CDR3: CASTTMAGGNGELFF. Written as DNA, the CDR3 is TGTGCCAGCACCACCATGGCAGGGGGCAACGGGGAGCTGTTTTTT. The full variable domain, rest sourced from reference TRBV7-6 and TRBJ2-2, is GAGVSQSPRYKVTKRGQDVALRCDPISGHVSLYWYRQALGQGPEFLTYFNYEAQQDKSGLPNDRFSAERPEGSISTLTIQRTEQRDSAMYRCASTTMAGGNGELFFGEGSRLTVL.

The chain employs TRBV7-9 and TRBJ2-2; weak D call: TRBD2 (6 bases). Deletions cut 5 bases from V and 5 bases from J, with 15 bases between. The CDR3 is 15 amino acids. Germline lookup yields CDR1 SEHNR and CDR2 FQNEAQ (reference sequence). CDR3 loop: CASSPQRLGTGELFF. The CDR3 DNA reads as TGTGCCAGCAGCCCGCAACGACTAGGGACCGGGGAGCTGTTTTTT.

This clonotype was counted between two and nine times. V gene TRBV4-1 combines with J gene TRBJ2-1, with 12 bases aligning to TRBD2. The germline gives CDR1 MGHRA, CDR2 YSYEKL. The CDR3 consists of 17 residues. V was pared by 1 base and J by 7 bases, with 8 bases of the junction left unmatched. The CDR3 DNA reads as TGCGCCAGCAGCCAAGCTAGCGGGAGGGCCATAGGGAATGAGCAGTTCTTC. Its protein product is CASSQASGRAIGNEQFF.

This clonotype was detected a few times. This chain uses TRBV12-3 or TRBV12-4 with TRBJ2-3; 10 bases map to TRBD2. The junction had 7 bases not matched to a gene; V was cut back by 6 bases and J by 7 bases. This CDR3 is built from 14 residues. The CDR3 sequence is CASRSSGRRNTQYF. In DNA form, the CDR3 reads TGTGCCAGCAGGTCTAGCGGGAGAAGGAATACGCAGTATTTT.

Many counts were recorded for this clonotype. V usage is TRBV6-1 and J usage is TRBJ1-5; D unresolved. Germline V lookup: CDR1 MNHNS, CDR2 SASEGT. Trimming shortened V by 2 bases and J by 7 bases, and 9 bases separated the two germline ends. CDR3 length equals 13 residues. The DNA of the CDR3 is TGTGCCAGCAGTGAAACGCGGGTCCAGCCCCAGCATTTT. It specifies CASSETRVQPQHF.

This clonotype came up a few times. The genes are TRBV20-1 and TRBJ2-5; the D is unclear. The CDR3 is 13 amino acids. Germline values: CDR1 DFQATT, CDR2 SNEGSKA (reference sequence). Trimming took off 0 bases at V and 2 bases at J, with 7 bases between the two ends. DNA for the CDR3: TGCAGTGCTAGAGATTCACAGCAAGAGACCCAGTACTTC. Translation gives CSARDSQQETQYF.

This clonotype has more than one count but fewer than ten. The chain is built from TRBV29-1 and TRBJ1-1; D call uncertain. Trimming took 6 bases from V and 4 from J, leaving 18 bases between them. This CDR3 is 14 amino acids long. Germline V lookup: CDR1 SQVTM, CDR2 ANQGSEA. The CDR3 loop is CSVHSRTVFTEAFF. CDR3 sequence (DNA): TGCAGCGTGCACTCCCGGACGGTTTTCACTGAAGCTTTCTTT.

This clonotype was found many times. The chain recombines TRBV7-2 with TRBJ2-2, with D tentatively TRBD2 (5 bases). CDR3 length: 15 residues. The V end lost 5 bases, the J end lost 5 bases, and 15 bases lay between the germline ends. Germline values: CDR1 SGHTA, CDR2 FQGNSA. CDR3 nucleotides: TGTGCCAGCAGCCCCGGAGGTGTAGCAACCGGGGAGCTGTTTTTT. Protein product: CASSPGGVATGELFF. Complete variable domain (other parts from reference TRBV7-2 and TRBJ2-2): GAGVSQSPSNKVTEKGKDVELRCDPISGHTALYWYRQSLGQGLEFLIYFQGNSAPDKSGLPSDRFSAERTGGSVSTLTIQRTQQEDSAVYLCASSPGGVATGELFFGEGSRLTVL.

This clonotype was seen more than once but under ten times. This chain links TRBV19 with TRBJ1-1, with D possibly TRBD1 on 6 matching bases. Germline CDR1 LNHDA, CDR2 SQIVND (reference sequence). The CDR3 sequence is 11 residues long. Trimming left V 3 bases short and J 8 bases short, with 7 bases between. Here the CDR3 DNA reads TGTGCCAGTAGTATGGGGGCAGAAGCTTTCTTT. Translation gives CASSMGAEAFF.

CDR3 in amino acids: CASSRGQGSSYNSPLHF. CDR3 bases: TGCGCCAGCAGCCGGGGACAGGGCAGCTCCTATAATTCACCCCTCCACTTT. J is TRBJ1-6 and V is TRBV4-1; 9 nucleotides align to TRBD1. This CDR3 has 17 amino acids. Germline V gene lookup returns CDR1 MGHRA and CDR2 YSYEKL. V trimming: 4 bases; J trimming: 0 bases; junction bases outside the gene matches: 4.